The 14 T cell receptor beta chains below all came from one sample that was sequenced in a study of T cell responses to AZD1222 COVID-19 vaccine. Assay used: immunoSEQ multiplex PCR; TCRdb lists only in-frame clones, some missing. The sample lists over 110,000 clones; just over 90% were seen once. The sequencing here drew on peripheral blood, taken on day 0 of AZD1222 vaccination. The receptors originated from an adult in good health.

The rearrangement links TRBV19 to TRBJ1-5, with D maybe TRBD1 (5 bases). Germline assignment: CDR1 LNHDA and CDR2 SQIVND (reference sequence). CDR3 length equals 15 residues. V was shortened by 4 bases and J by 11 bases, with 21 bases between the two germline ends. CDR3 loop: CASSTPSGGVRAQHF. CDR3 DNA: TGTGCCAGTAGTACCCCAAGTGGAGGGGTAAGAGCCCAGCATTTT.

The chain links TRBV4-1 to TRBJ1-4; D uncertain. V dropped 2 bases and J dropped 0 bases, with 10 bases sitting between them. The CDR3 consists of 16 residues. In germline, CDR1 is MGHRA, CDR2 YSYEKL. The CDR3 region is CASSQLGPATNEKLFF. The CDR3 region has the DNA TGCGCCAGCAGCCAACTCGGGCCTGCAACTAATGAAAAACTGTTTTTT.

The chain links TRBV27 to TRBJ2-3; 9 bases fit TRBD1. The CDR3 totals 15 residues. The V segment lost 6 bases and the J segment 0 bases; nucleotides outside the gene matches: 4. Germline CDR1 is MNHEY and CDR2 is SMNVEV (reference sequence). The CDR3 DNA reads TGTGCCAGCAGGGGGACAGGGTTGAGCACAGATACGCAGTATTTT. The encoded protein is CASRGTGLSTDTQYF.

This chain connects TRBV7-9 to TRBJ1-4; the D is unclear. From germline, CDR1 is SEHNR and CDR2 FQNEAQ (reference sequence). V gave up 5 bases and J gave up 2 bases, with 15 bases separating them. This CDR3 comprises 16 residues. CDR3 in DNA: TGTGCCAGCAGCGAGGACGGCTGGTCTACTAATGAAAAACTGTTTTTT. The encoded protein is CASSEDGWSTNEKLFF.

The chain is built from TRBV7-2 and TRBJ2-1; D could derive from TRBD1 or TRBD2 (5 bases each). V was clipped by 2 bases and J by 4 bases, with 15 bases between them. Germline V gene lookup returns CDR1 SGHTA and CDR2 FQGNSA. The CDR3 consists of 16 residues. The CDR3 nucleotides read TGTGCCAGCAGCTTATCCGGGACGGACAATTACAATGAGCAGTTCTTC. As protein: CASSLSGTDNYNEQFF.

The chain links TRBV7-3 to TRBJ2-2; perhaps TRBD2 as D (6 bases). Trimming cost V 1 base and J 1 base, with 10 bases left between them. CDR3 size: 16 residues. Looked up from germline, CDR1 is SGHTA and CDR2 is FQGTGA. The CDR3 sequence: CASSLNPGGNTGELFF. CDR3 in DNA: TGTGCCAGCAGCTTAAACCCCGGGGGGAACACCGGGGAGCTGTTTTTT. Drawing the rest from reference TRBV7-3 and TRBJ2-2, the complete variable domain is GAGVSQTPSNKVTEKGKYVELRCDPISGHTALYWYRQSLGQGPEFLIYFQGTGAADDSGLPNDRFFAVRPEGSVSTLKIQRTERGDSAVYLCASSLNPGGNTGELFFGEGSRLTVL.

This chain connects TRBV4-2 to TRBJ1-3; the D gene is possibly TRBD1 (5 bases). This CDR3 is 16 amino acids long. Germline-derived CDR1 and CDR2 are LGHNA and YNFKEQ. With 4 bases removed from V and 0 bases from J, the gap between germline ends came to 13 bases. This chain's CDR3 is CASSPYGGISGNTIYF. The CDR3 coding sequence is TGTGCCAGCAGCCCCTACGGGGGGATCTCTGGAAACACCATATATTTT.

This chain uses TRBV15 with TRBJ1-4, with 10 bases lining up with TRBD1. Looked up from germline, CDR1 is LNHNV and CDR2 is YYDKDF (reference sequence). The CDR3 has 14 amino acids. V shed 6 bases and J 7 bases; nucleotides not matched to a gene: 5. CDR3 loop: CATRTGQGGEKLFF. The CDR3 nucleotides read TGTGCCACCAGAACTGGACAGGGGGGTGAAAAACTGTTTTTT.

J is TRBJ1-5 and V is TRBV7-8; 8 bases are a match to TRBD1. The CDR3 is made up of 14 amino acids. Germline CDR1 and CDR2: SGHVS and FQNEAQ. J gave up 2 bases and V 7 bases, and 4 bases lay outside the gene matches. For the CDR3, the DNA is TGTGCCAGCAACCTACAGGGGGGCAATCAGCCCCAGCATTTT. Its translation: CASNLQGGNQPQHF.

This chain links TRBV3-1 (or the pseudogene TRBV3-2) with TRBJ2-5; 8 positions match TRBD1. Trimming removed 5 bases from V and 4 bases from J; junction bases left unmatched: 9. Germline CDR1 LGHDT, CDR2 YNNKEL (reference sequence). The length of the CDR3 is 15 residues. DNA of the CDR3: TGTGCCAGCAGCGCCGGGCGGACAGGGCGAGAGACCCAGTACTTC. Its protein is CASSAGRTGRETQYF.

The V call is TRBV29-1, the J call TRBJ2-1, with 9 bases aligning to TRBD2. Germline assignment: CDR1 SQVTM and CDR2 ANQGSEA. V dropped 7 bases and J dropped 8; count of bases not matched to a gene: 9. This CDR3 contains 13 residues. The CDR3 region has the DNA TGCAGCGGGCGTAGCGGGAGATCGGATGAGCAGTTCTTC. Its translation: CSGRSGRSDEQFF.

This chain links TRBV5-1 with TRBJ2-1; D gene uncertain. Deletions cut 0 bases from V and 0 bases from J, with 7 bases between. CDR1 and CDR2 from the germline V gene are SGHRS and YFSETQ. This CDR3 is 15 amino acids long. The CDR3 DNA reads as TGCGCCAGCAGCTTGGAGGGTAACTCCTACAATGAGCAGTTCTTC. Its protein product is CASSLEGNSYNEQFF.

The chain links TRBV18 to TRBJ1-4; D might be TRBD1 (6 bases). CDR3 length: 17 residues. The V gene lost 3 bases and the J gene lost 8 bases, with 22 bases spanning the gap. Germline V gene lookup returns CDR1 KGHSH and CDR2 LQKENI. Here the CDR3 DNA reads TGTGCCAGCTCACCTAGGGGGAGTACTCTAAATCGGGAAAAACTGTTTTTT. Translation: CASSPRGSTLNREKLFF.

V is TRBV18 and J is TRBJ1-1; weak D call: TRBD1 (6 bases). Per the germline V gene, CDR1 is KGHSH and CDR2 is LQKENI. Trimming stripped 3 bases from V and 1 base from J, with 9 bases between. The CDR3 contains 14 residues. CDR3 nucleotides: TGTGCCAGCTCACCCGGACAGAAGAACACTGAAGCTTTCTTT. Its translation: CASSPGQKNTEAFF. Full variable domain (remainder filled in from reference TRBV18 and TRBJ1-1): NAGVMQNPRHLVRRRGQEARLRCSPMKGHSHVYWYRQLPEEGLKFMVYLQKENIIDESGMPKERFSAEFPKEGPSILRIQQVVRGDSAAYFCASSPGQKNTEAFFGQGTRLTVV.